These T cell receptor beta chains were read from a single sample in a study of regulatory T cells in long-lasting Graves disease. TCRdb independently ran MiXCR on the reads; one entry per CDR3 protein. In the table there are some 1,100 distinct CDR3 sequences, 75% to 85% of which are singletons. Sequences were derived from peripheral blood mononuclear cells (PBMCs), sampled with antithyroid drug treatment, in newly diagnosed or persistent Graves disease (not recorded which). The receptors shown here come from a woman aged 35-65 years with Graves disease. CDR3s include the opening cysteine and the closing phenylalanine or tryptophan. Fields, in order: CDR3 protein, V gene, clone size, J gene. The size field is filled for only some rows; it gives once, few, many or a size class.

CASSFNGLEAFF	TRBV7-9	.	TRBJ1-1
CASSSGGREQFF	TRBV7-1	.	TRBJ2-1
CASSSDRAGTGELFF	TRBV7-6	once	TRBJ2-2
CASSSTLMGTNEQFF	TRBV7-9	once	TRBJ2-1
CSATGLAGEVRNTQYF	TRBV20-1	once	TRBJ2-3
CASSLDTSYNSPLHF	TRBV12-3/TRBV12-4	.	TRBJ1-6
CASSFPLGEQYF	TRBV5-6	.	TRBJ2-7
CASSLLGSGNTIYF	TRBV7-9	few	TRBJ1-3
CSASGALAGSDTQYF	TRBV20-1	.	TRBJ2-3
CASSLEGTGEGPPQHF	TRBV5-1	.	TRBJ1-5
CASSVLAGGNTEAFF	TRBV6-1	.	TRBJ1-1
CASSFGRDTQYF	TRBV12-3/TRBV12-4	.	TRBJ2-3
CSARGTGLETQYF	TRBV20-1	.	TRBJ2-5
CASSTPDRGDRAFF	TRBV7-9	once	TRBJ1-1
CASSLDFSLEAFF	TRBV11-2	.	TRBJ1-1
CASRSDRGPQPQHF	TRBV10-2	.	TRBJ1-5
CASSQVAGRHGYTF	TRBV3-1	.	TRBJ1-2
CASSYIPGTGIRGYGYTF	TRBV6-2/TRBV6-3	.	TRBJ1-2
CASSWGDVAFF	TRBV5-6	.	TRBJ1-1
CSARGREDYEQYF	TRBV20-1	.	TRBJ2-7
CASTLDSQETQYF	TRBV12-3/TRBV12-4	.	TRBJ2-5
CASSERLAGGSAKNIQYF	TRBV6-1	.	TRBJ2-4
CASSQDGAPSAYGYTF	TRBV3-1	.	TRBJ1-2
CASSSGQVDGYTF	TRBV12-3/TRBV12-4	once	TRBJ1-2
CASGRDGSNQPQHF	TRBV12-5	.	TRBJ1-5
CASGLGTSGVPDIQYF	TRBV12-5	.	TRBJ2-4
CASSIDRASNQPQHF	TRBV2	.	TRBJ1-5
CASSLGEGGAEAFF	TRBV5-1	few	TRBJ1-1
CASSTGGPPQKTQYF	TRBV5-1	.	TRBJ2-5
CASSYRGWSYEQYF	TRBV6-5	.	TRBJ2-7
CASSFRTGMQPQHF	TRBV6-5	.	TRBJ1-5
CAISELFGTSGDNEQFF	TRBV10-3	.	TRBJ2-1
CSAVTALPPYEQYF	TRBV20-1	once	TRBJ2-7
CASSLVGGIAKNIQYF	TRBV7-2	.	TRBJ2-4
CASSFLTSGAYNEQFF	TRBV5-4	.	TRBJ2-1
CASSPPQGSHEQYF	TRBV18	.	TRBJ2-7
CASSQAITGGTEAFF	TRBV3-1	once	TRBJ1-1
CASSSGQSNTQYF	TRBV28	.	TRBJ2-3
CASDSKSFNYGYTF	TRBV7-3	.	TRBJ1-2
CASSDEGRGRVWTQYF	TRBV25-1	.	TRBJ2-5
CATKQGVANYGYTF	TRBV12-3/TRBV12-4	.	TRBJ1-2
CASSMDRFSGYTF	TRBV5-1	.	TRBJ1-2
CASSLTHSGANVLTF	TRBV12-3/TRBV12-4	.	TRBJ2-6
CASGTSGGASNEQFF	TRBV6-5	.	TRBJ2-1
CASSLATPGTREEKLFF	TRBV7-2	.	TRBJ1-4
CASSRQRNTEAFF	TRBV3-1	.	TRBJ1-1
CASSPGGAGGTDTQYF	TRBV4-2	.	TRBJ2-3
CASSQDSSRGELFF	TRBV11-1	.	TRBJ2-2
CASTPGGPYGYTF	TRBV12-3/TRBV12-4	.	TRBJ1-2
CSVGSGGTTRDEQFF	TRBV29-1	.	TRBJ2-1
CASSSERTPAKDTQYF	TRBV6-8	large	TRBJ2-3
CASSHLWDRGNQPQHF	TRBV7-8	.	TRBJ1-5
CASSDKDRFLYGYTF	TRBV4-1	.	TRBJ1-2
CASSGAAYNEQFF	TRBV14	.	TRBJ2-1
CASSLLAGVTYEQYF	TRBV12-3/TRBV12-4	.	TRBJ2-7
CASSWDRGFADTQYF	TRBV11-1	.	TRBJ2-3
CASSLNRASF	TRBV12-3/TRBV12-4	.	TRBJ1-2
CASSQDRFYSPLHF	TRBV14	once	TRBJ1-6
CASSPDRVPSYGYTF	TRBV5-8	.	TRBJ1-2
CASSFSGLSYNEQFF	TRBV5-4	.	TRBJ2-1